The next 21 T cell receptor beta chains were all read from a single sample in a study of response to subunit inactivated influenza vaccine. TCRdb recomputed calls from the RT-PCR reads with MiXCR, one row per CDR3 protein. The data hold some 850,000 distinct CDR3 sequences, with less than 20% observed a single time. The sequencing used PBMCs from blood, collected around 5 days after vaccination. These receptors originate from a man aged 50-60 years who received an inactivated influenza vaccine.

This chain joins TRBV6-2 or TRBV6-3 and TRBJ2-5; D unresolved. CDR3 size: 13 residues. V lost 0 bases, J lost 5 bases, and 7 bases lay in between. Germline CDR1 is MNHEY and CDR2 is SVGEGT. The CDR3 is CASSYSPAETQYF. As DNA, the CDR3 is TGTGCCAGCAGTTACTCTCCAGCGGAGACCCAGTACTTC.

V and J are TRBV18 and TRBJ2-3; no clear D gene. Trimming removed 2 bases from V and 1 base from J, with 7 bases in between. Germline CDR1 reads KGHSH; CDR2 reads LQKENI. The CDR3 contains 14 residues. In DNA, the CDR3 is TGTGCCAGCTCACCAGTGTCCGGCACAGATACGCAGTATTTT. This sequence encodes CASSPVSGTDTQYF.

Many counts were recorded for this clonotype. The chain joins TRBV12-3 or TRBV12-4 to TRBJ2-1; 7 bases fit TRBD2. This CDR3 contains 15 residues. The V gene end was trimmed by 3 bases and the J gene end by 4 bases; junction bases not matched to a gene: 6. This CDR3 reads CASSFSLAEYNEQFF. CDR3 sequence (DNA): TGTGCCAGCAGTTTCTCCCTAGCGGAGTACAATGAGCAGTTCTTC.

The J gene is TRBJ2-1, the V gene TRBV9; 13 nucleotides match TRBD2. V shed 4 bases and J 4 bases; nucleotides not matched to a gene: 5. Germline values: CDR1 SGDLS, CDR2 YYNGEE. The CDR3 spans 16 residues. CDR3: CASSPGTSGIYNEQFF. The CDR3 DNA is TGTGCCAGCAGCCCAGGGACTAGCGGGATATACAATGAGCAGTTCTTC.

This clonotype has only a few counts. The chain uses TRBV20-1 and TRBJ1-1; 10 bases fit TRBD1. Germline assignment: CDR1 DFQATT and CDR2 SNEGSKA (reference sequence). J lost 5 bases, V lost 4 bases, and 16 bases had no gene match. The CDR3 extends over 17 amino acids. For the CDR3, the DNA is TGCAGTGCTAAGGTCACCCCGGGACAGGGGAGAGGAACTGAAGCTTTCTTT. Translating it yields CSAKVTPGQGRGTEAFF.

This CDR3 is CATSDPTVADTQYF. The CDR3 coding sequence is TGTGCCACCAGTGACCCGACAGTAGCAGATACGCAGTATTTT. The rearrangement uses TRBV24-1 and TRBJ2-3, with TRBD1 as a possible D gene (5 bases). Germline V CDR1 and CDR2: KGHDR, SFDVKD. This CDR3 region has 14 residues. The V end lost 4 bases, the J end lost 4 bases, and 11 bases lay between the germline ends.

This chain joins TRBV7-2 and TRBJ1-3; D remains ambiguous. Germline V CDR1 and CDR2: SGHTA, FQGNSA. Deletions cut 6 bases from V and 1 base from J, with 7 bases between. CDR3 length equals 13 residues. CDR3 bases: TGTGCCAGCAGATTCGGGTCTGGAAACACCATATATTTT. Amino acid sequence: CASRFGSGNTIYF.

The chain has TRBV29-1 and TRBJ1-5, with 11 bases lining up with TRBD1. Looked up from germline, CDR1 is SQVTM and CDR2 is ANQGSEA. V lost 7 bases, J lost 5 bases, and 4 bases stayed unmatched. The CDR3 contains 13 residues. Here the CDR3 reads CSARTGGDQPQHF. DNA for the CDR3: TGCAGCGCCCGGACAGGGGGCGATCAGCCCCAGCATTTT.

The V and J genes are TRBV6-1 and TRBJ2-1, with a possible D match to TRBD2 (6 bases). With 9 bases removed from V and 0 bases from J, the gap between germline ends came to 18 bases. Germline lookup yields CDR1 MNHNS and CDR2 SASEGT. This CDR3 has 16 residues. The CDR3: CASSPIIADSYNEQFF. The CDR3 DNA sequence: TGTGCCAGTTCCCCCATTATAGCGGACTCCTACAATGAGCAGTTCTTC.

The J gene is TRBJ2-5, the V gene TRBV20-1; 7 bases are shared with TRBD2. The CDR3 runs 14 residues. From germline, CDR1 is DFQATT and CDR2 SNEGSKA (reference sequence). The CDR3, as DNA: TGCAGCGCAAAACGTGGGGGGGGTCAAGAGACCCAGTACTTC. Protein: CSAKRGGGQETQYF.

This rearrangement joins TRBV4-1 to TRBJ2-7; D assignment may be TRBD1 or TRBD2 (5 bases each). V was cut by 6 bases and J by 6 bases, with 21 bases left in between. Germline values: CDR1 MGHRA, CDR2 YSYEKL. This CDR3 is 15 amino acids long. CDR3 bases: TGCGCCAGCAGTCTAAGAGGGGATTCATCAGGCGAGCAGTACTTC. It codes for CASSLRGDSSGEQYF.

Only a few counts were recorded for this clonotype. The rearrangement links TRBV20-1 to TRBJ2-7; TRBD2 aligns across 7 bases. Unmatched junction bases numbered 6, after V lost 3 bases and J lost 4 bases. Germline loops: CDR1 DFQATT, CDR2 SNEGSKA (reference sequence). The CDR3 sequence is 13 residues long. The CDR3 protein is CSASAGVGYEQYF. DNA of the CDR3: TGCAGTGCTAGTGCGGGAGTAGGTTACGAGCAGTACTTC.

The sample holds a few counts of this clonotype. CDR3 protein: CATRSAGGYTF. The CDR3 nucleotides read TGTGCCACCAGGAGCGCGGGGGGCTACACCTTC. The chain is built from TRBV24-1 and TRBJ1-2; D is unclear. The germline CDR1 and CDR2 sequences are KGHDR and SFDVKD. The V end was cut by 7 bases, the J end by 8 bases, with 10 bases between. The length of the CDR3 is 11 residues.

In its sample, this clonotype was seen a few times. The CDR3 DNA follows: TGTGCCACCAGCAGAGATTTGACCTTCTACGAGCAGTACTTC. Residues: CATSRDLTFYEQYF. The rearrangement uses TRBV15 and TRBJ2-7, with D unclear. Germline CDR1 is LNHNV and CDR2 is YYDKDF (reference sequence). The ends were cut back, 0 bases at V and 3 bases at J, with 9 bases in the middle. The CDR3 contains 14 residues.

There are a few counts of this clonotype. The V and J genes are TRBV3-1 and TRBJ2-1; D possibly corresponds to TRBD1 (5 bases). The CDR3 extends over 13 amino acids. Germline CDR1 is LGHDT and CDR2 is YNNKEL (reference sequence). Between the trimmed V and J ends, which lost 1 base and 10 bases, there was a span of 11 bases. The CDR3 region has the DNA TGTGCCAGCAGCCAAGCCGCCCAGGGAGAGCAGTTCTTC. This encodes CASSQAAQGEQFF.

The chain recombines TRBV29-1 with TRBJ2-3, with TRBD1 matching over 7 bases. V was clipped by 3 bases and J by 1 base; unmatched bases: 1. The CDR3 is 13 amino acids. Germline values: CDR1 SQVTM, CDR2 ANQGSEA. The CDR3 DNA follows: TGCAGCGTTGACCAGGGGGGCACAGATACGCAGTATTTT. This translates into CSVDQGGTDTQYF.

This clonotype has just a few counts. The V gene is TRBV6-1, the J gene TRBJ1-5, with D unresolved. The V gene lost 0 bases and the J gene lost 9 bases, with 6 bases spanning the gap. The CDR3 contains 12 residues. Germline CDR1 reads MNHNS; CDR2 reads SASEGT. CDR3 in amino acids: CASSEATRPQHF. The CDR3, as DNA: TGTGCCAGCAGTGAAGCAACTCGGCCCCAGCATTTT.

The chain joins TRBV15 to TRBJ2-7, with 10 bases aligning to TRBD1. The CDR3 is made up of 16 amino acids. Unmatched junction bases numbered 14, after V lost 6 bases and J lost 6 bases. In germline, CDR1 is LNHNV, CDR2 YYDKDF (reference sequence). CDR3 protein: CATRGPGQGPSGEQYF. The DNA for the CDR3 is TGTGCCACCAGGGGTCCGGGACAGGGGCCCTCCGGCGAGCAGTACTTC.

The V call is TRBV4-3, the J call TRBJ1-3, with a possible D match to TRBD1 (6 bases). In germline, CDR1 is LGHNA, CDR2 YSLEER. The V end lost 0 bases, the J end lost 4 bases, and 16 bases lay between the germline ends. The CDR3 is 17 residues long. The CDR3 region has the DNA TGCGCCAGCAGCCAAGATCCGTGGCAGGGGAACGGAAACACCATATATTTT. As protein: CASSQDPWQGNGNTIYF.

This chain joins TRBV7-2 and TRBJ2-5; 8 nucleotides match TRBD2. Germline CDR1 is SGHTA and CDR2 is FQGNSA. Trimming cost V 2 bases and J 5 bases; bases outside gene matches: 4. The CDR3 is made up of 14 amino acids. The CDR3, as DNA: TGTGCCAGCAGCTTAAGCGGGAGTCGGGAGACCCAGTACTTC. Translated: CASSLSGSRETQYF.

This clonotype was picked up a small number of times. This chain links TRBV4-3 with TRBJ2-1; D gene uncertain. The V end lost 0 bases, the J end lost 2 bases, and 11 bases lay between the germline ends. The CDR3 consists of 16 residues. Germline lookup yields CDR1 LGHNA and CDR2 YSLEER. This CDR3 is CASSQEVPRPYNEQFF. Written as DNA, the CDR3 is TGCGCCAGCAGCCAAGAGGTGCCTAGGCCCTACAATGAGCAGTTCTTC.